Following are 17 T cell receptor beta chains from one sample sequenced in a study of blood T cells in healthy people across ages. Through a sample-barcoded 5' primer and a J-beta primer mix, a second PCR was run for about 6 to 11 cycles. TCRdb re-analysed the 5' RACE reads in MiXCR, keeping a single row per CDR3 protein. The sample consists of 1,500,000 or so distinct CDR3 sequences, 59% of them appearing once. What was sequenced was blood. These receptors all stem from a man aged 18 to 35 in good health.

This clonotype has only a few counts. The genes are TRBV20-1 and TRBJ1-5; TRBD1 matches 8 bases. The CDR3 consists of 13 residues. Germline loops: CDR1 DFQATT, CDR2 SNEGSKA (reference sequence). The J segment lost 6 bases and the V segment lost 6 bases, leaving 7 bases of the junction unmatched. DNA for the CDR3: TGCAGTGCGCAGACAGGGGTGTTTCAGCCCCAGCATTTT. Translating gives CSAQTGVFQPQHF.

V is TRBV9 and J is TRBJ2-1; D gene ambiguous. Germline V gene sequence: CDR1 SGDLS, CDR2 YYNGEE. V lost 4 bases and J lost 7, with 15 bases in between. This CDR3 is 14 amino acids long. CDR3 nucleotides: TGTGCCAGCAGCTCAGGCCTTTATGGAAATGAGCAGTTCTTC. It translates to CASSSGLYGNEQFF.

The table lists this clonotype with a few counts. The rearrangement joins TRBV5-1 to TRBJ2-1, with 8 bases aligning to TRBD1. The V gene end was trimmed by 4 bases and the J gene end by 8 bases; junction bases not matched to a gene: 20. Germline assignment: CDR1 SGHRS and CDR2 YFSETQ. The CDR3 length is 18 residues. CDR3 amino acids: CASSGDVDRGLFGDEQFF. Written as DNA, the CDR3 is TGCGCCAGCAGCGGAGACGTCGACAGGGGTCTGTTTGGTGATGAGCAGTTCTTC.

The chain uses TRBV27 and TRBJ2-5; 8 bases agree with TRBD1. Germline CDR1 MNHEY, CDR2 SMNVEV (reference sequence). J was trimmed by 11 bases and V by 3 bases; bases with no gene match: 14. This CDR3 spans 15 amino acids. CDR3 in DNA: TGTGCCAGCAGTTTGGGGCAGGGGGCGCAGAATGAGCAGTACTTC. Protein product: CASSLGQGAQNEQYF.

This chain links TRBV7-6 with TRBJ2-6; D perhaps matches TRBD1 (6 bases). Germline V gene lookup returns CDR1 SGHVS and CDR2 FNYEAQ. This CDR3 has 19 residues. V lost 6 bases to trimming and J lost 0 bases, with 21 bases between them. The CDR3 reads CASRNKQGTLLSGANVLTF. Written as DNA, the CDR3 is TGTGCCAGCAGGAACAAACAGGGTACCCTACTCTCTGGGGCCAACGTCCTGACTTTC.

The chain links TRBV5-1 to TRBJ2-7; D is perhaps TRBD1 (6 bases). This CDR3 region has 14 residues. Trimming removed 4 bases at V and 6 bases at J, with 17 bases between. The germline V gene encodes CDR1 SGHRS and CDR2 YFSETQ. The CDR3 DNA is TGCGCCAGCAGCGGCACACAGGGAAAAAGCGAGCAGTACTTC. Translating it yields CASSGTQGKSEQYF. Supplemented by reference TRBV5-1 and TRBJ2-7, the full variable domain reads KAGVTQTPRYLIKTRGQQVTLSCSPISGHRSVSWYQQTPGQGLQFLFEYFSETQRNKGNFPGRFSGRQFSNSRSEMNVSTLELGDSALYLCASSGTQGKSEQYFGPGTRLTVT.

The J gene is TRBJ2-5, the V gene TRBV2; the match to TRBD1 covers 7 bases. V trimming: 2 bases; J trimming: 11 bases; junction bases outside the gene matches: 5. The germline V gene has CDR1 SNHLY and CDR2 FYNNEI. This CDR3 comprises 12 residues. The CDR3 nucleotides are TGTGCCAGCAGTGAATCAGGGGGTGAGCAGTACTTC. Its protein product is CASSESGGEQYF.

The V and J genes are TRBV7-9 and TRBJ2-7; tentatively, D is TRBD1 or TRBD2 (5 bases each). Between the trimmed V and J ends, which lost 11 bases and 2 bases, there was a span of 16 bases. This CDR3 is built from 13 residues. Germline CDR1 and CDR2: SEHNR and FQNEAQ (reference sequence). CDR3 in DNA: TGTGCCTTTACAGCGGACAACACCTACGAGCAGTACTTC. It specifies CAFTADNTYEQYF.

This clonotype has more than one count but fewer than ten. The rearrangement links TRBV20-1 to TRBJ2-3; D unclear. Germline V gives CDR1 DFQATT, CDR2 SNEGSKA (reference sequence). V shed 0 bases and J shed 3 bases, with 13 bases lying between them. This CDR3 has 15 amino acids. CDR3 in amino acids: CSAREPPLGTDTQYF. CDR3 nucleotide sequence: TGCAGTGCTAGAGAACCACCCTTGGGAACAGATACGCAGTATTTT.

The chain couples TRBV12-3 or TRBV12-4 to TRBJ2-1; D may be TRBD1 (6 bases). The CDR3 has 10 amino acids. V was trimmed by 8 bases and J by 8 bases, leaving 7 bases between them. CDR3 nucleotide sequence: TGTGCCAGCGGGGGCTATGAGCAGTTCTTC. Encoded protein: CASGGYEQFF.

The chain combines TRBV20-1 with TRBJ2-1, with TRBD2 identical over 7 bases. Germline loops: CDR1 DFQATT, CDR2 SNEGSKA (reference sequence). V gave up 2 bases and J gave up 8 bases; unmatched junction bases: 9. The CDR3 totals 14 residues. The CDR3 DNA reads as TGCAGTGCTAGAAGGAGGACTAGTCTTGATGAGCAGTTCTTC. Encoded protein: CSARRRTSLDEQFF.

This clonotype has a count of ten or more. CDR3 residues: CASSVEETQYF. CDR3 nucleotide sequence: TGTGCCAGCAGCGTAGAAGAGACCCAGTACTTC. The genes are TRBV9 and TRBJ2-5; no firm D call. This CDR3 region has 11 residues. Germline CDR1 and CDR2: SGDLS and YYNGEE. The ends were cut back, 0 bases at V and 3 bases at J, with 0 bases in the middle.

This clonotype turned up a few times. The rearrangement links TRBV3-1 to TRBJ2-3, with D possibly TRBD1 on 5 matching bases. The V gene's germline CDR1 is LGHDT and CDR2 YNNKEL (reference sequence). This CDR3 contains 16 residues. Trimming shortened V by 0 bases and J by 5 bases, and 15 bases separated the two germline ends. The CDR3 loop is CASSQDRGSLRDTQYF. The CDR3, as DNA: TGTGCCAGCAGCCAAGATAGGGGATCCCTCCGAGATACGCAGTATTTT.

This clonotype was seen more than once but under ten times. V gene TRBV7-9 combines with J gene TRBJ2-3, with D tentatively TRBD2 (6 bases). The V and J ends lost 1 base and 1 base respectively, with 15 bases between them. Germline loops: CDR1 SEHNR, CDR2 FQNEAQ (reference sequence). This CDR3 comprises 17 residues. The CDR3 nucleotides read TGTGCCAGCAGCTTAGTTTTCGCGGGGCCCGGCACAGATACGCAGTATTTT. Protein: CASSLVFAGPGTDTQYF.

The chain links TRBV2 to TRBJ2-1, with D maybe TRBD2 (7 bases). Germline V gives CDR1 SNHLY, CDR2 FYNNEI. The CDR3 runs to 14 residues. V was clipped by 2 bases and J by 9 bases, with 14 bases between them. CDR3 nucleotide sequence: TGTGCCAGCAGTGAAAGGGGGGGTGTGATTGAGCAGTTCTTC. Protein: CASSERGGVIEQFF.

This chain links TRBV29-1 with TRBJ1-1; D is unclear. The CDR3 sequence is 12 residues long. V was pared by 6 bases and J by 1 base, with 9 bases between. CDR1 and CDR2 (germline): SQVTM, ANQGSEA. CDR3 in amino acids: CSVQTSNTEAFF. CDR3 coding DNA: TGCAGCGTGCAGACATCGAACACTGAAGCTTTCTTT.

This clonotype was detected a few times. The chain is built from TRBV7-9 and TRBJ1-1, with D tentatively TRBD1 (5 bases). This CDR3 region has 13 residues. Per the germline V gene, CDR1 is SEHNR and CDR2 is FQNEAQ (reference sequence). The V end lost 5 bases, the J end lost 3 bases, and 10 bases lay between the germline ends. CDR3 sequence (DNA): TGTGCCAGCAGCCCCTCGGGGGACACTGAAGCTTTCTTT. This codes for CASSPSGDTEAFF.